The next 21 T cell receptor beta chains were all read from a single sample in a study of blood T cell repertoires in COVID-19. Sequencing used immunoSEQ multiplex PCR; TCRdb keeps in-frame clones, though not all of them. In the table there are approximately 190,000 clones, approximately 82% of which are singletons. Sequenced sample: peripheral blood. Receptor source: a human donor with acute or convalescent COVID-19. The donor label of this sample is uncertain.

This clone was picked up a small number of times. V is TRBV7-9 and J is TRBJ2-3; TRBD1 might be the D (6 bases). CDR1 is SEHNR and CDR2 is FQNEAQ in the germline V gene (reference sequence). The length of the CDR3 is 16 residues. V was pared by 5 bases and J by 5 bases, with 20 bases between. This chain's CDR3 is CASSPRQEIRGDTQYF. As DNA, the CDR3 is TGTGCCAGCAGCCCCCGACAGGAGATAAGGGGAGATACGCAGTATTTT.

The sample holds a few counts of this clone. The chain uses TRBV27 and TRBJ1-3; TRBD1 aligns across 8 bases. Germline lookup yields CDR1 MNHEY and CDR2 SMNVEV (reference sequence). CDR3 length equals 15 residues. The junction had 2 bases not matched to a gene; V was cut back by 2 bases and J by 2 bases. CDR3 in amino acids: CASSLDRGPGNTIYF. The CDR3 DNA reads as TGTGCCAGCAGTTTAGACAGGGGCCCTGGAAACACCATATATTTT.

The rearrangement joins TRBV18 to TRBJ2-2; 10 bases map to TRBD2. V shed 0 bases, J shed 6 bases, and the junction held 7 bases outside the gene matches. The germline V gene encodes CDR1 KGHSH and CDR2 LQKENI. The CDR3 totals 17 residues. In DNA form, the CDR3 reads TGTGCCAGCTCACCACCCGGACTAGCGGAGGGGGCCGGGGAGCTGTTTTTT. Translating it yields CASSPPGLAEGAGELFF.

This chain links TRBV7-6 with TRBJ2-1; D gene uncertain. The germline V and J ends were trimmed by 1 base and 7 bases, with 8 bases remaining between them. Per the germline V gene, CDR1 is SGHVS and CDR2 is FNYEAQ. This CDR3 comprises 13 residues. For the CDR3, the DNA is TGTGCCAGCAGCTTAGGTCACCTAAATGAGCAGTTCTTC. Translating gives CASSLGHLNEQFF.

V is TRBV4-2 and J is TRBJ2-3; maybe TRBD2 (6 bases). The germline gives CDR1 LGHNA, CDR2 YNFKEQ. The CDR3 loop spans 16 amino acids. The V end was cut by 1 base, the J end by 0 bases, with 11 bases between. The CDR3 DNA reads TGTGCCAGCAGCCAAGCCGTGGGGGGTAGCACAGATACGCAGTATTTT. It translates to CASSQAVGGSTDTQYF.

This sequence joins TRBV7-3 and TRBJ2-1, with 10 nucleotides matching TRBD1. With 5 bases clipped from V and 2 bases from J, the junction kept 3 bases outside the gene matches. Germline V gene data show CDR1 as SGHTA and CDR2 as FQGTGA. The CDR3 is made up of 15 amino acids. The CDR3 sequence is CASSQGQGPYNEQFF. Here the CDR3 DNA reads TGTGCCAGCAGCCAGGGACAGGGGCCCTACAATGAGCAGTTCTTC. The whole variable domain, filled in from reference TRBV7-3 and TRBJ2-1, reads GAGVSQTPSNKVTEKGKYVELRCDPISGHTALYWYRQSLGQGPEFLIYFQGTGAADDSGLPNDRFFAVRPEGSVSTLKIQRTERGDSAVYLCASSQGQGPYNEQFFGPGTRLTVL.

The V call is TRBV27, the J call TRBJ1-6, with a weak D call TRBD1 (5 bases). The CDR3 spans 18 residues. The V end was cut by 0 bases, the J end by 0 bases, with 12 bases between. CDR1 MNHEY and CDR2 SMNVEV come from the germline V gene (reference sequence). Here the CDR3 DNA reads TGTGCCAGCAGTTTATCGGACCTCGGGGGCTCCTATAATTCACCCCTCCACTTT. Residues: CASSLSDLGGSYNSPLHF.

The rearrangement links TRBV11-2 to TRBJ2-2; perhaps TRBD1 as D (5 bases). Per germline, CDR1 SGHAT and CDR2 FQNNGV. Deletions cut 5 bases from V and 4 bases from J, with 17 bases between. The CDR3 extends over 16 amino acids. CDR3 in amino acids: CASSKIQGKPTGELFF. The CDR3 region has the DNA TGTGCCAGCAGCAAGATCCAGGGAAAACCCACCGGGGAGCTGTTTTTT.

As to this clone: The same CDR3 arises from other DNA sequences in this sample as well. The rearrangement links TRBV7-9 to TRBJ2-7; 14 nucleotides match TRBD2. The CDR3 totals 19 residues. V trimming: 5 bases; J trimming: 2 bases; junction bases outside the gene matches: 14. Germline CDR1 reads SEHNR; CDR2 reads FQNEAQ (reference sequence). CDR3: CASSPAVPGLAGAPYEQYF. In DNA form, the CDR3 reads TGTGCCAGCAGCCCAGCCGTCCCGGGACTAGCGGGGGCTCCCTACGAGCAGTACTTC.

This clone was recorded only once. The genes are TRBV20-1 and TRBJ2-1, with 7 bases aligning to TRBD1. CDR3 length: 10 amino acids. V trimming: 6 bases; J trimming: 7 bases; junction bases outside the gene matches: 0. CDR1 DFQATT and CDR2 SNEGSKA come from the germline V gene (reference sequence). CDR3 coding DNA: TGCAGTGCGGGACAGAATGAGCAGTTCTTC. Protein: CSAGQNEQFF.

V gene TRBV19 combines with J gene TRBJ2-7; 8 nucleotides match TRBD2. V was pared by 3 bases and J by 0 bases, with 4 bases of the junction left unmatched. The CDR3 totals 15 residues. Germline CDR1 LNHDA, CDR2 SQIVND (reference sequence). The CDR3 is CASSILAGPSYEQYF. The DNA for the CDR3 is TGTGCCAGTAGTATCTTAGCGGGGCCCTCCTACGAGCAGTACTTC.

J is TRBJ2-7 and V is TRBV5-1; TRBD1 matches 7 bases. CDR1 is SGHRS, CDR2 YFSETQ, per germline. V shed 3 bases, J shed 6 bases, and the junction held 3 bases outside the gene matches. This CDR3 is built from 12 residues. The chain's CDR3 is CASSSTGPEQYF. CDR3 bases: TGCGCCAGCAGCTCGACAGGGCCCGAGCAGTACTTC.

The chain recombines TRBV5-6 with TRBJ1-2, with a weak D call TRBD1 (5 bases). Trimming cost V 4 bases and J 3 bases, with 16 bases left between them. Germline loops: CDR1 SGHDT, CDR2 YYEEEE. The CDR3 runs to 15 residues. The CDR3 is CASSQASGSHYGYTF. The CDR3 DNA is TGTGCCAGCAGCCAAGCGTCAGGGTCCCACTATGGCTACACCTTC.

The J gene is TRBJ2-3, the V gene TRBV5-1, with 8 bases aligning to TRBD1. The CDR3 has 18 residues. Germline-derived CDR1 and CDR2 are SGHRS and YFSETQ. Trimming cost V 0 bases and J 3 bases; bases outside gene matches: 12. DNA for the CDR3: TGCGCCAGCAGCTTGGCCGGACAGGGTAGGGGGAAAACAGATACGCAGTATTTT. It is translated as CASSLAGQGRGKTDTQYF.

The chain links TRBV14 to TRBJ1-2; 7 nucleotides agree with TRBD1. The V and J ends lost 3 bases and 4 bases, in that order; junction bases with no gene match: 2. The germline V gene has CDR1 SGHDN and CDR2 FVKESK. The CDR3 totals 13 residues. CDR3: CASSQGTVYGYTF. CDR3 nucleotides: TGTGCCAGCAGCCAGGGGACAGTCTATGGCTACACCTTC.

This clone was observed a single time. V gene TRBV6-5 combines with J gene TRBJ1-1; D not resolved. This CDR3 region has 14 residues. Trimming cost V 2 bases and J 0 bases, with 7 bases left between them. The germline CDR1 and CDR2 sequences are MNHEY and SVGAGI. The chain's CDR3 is CASSYGGLNTEAFF. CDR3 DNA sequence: TGTGCCAGCAGTTACGGTGGCTTGAACACTGAAGCTTTCTTT.

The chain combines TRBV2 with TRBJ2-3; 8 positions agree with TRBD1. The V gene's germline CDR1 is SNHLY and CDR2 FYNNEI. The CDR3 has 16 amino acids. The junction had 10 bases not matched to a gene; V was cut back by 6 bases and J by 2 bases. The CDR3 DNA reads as TGTGCCAGCAGGAGGGACAGGCCTACGTCCACAGATACGCAGTATTTT. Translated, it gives CASRRDRPTSTDTQYF.

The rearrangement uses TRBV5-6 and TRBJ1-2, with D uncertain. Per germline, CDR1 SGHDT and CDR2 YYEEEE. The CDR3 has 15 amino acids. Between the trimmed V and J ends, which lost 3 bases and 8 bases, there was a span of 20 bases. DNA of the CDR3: TGTGCCAGCAGCTCCCCCGCCCGGCGGGTGACGGGCTACACCTTC. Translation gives CASSSPARRVTGYTF.

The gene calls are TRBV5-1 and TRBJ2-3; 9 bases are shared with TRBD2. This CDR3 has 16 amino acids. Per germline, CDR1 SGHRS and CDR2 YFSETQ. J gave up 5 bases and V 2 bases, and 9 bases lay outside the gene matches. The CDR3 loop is CASSLQAGLAVDTQYF. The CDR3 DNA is TGCGCCAGCAGCTTACAGGCGGGACTAGCAGTAGATACGCAGTATTTT.

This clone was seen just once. The CDR3, as DNA: TGTGCCAGCAGTACGACTAGCAGATACGAGCAGTACTTC. This translates into CASSTTSRYEQYF. The J gene is TRBJ2-7, the V gene TRBV28; 7 bases align to TRBD2. V shed 5 bases, J shed 4 bases, and the junction held 5 bases outside the gene matches. Germline V gives CDR1 MDHEN, CDR2 SYDVKM. The CDR3 runs 13 residues.

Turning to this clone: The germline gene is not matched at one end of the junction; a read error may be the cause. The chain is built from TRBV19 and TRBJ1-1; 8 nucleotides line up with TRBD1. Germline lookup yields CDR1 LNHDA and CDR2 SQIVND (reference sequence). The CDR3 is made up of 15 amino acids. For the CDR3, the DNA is TGTGCCAGTAGTAGCCGACAGGGGATGAACATTGAAGCTTTCTTT. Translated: CASSSRQGMNIEAFF.